This T cell receptor (beta chain) emerged from a study of beta chain features in type 1 diabetes. About the research overall: All of the samples together had 85 million to 140 million sorted cells examined.

CDR3 length equals 11 residues. Germline V gives CDR1 DFQATT, CDR2 SNEGSKA (reference sequence). V was clipped by 7 bases and J by 7 bases, with 11 bases between them. Expressed TCRB transcripts were sequenced, since all the RNA that had been isolated was reverse transcribed. The repertoire was sequenced with immunoSEQ multiplex PCR; TCRdb's copy has only in-frame clones and lacks some. The sample consists of 200,000 to 250,000 clones, around 26% of them appearing once. This clone was recorded a few times. Input material: central memory CD4+ T cells from blood. The chain joins TRBV20-1 to TRBJ2-1; D is uncertain. The TCR comes from a man aged 25-45 years in good health. CDR3 nucleotides: TGCAGTGTTTCGCGTGGGAATGAGCAGTTCTTC. It is translated as CSVSRGNEQFF.